This T cell receptor beta chain was observed in a study of CD8+ T cells in alopecia areata. In germline, CDR1 is SGHRS, CDR2 YFSETQ. Trimming pared 2 bases from V and 6 bases from J, leaving 15 bases between. The CDR3 consists of 14 residues. Points from the study as a whole: Normal skin contains resident alphabeta T cells, and these are also sequenced in scalp samples. For lesional scalp, especially alopecia totalis/universalis, clonality was higher than in normal scalp.

Turning to this clone: Its antigen is as yet unknown.

Cell sorting on a FACSAria was used to separate CD4+ and CD8+ T cells from the PBMCs. Extracted RNA was reverse transcribed, and the resulting cDNA served as sequencing template. This table comes from immunoSEQ multiplex PCR, and its TCRdb copy is limited to in-frame clones, with some not included. The sample shows 110,000 or so clones, less than 70% of them seen only once. J is TRBJ2-7 and V is TRBV5-1; D is undetermined. Sequencing was performed on CD4+ T cells sorted from blood. The receptor was derived from a human donor in good health. CDR3 region: CASSFSGSVSEQYF. CDR3 nucleotide sequence: TGCGCCAGCAGCTTTTCTGGATCGGTTTCCGAGCAGTACTTC.